This TCR beta chain was identified during a study of T-cell memory formation after mild COVID-19. About the research overall: TCR clusters largely stayed donor specific.

At least ten counts were recorded for this clonotype. What it binds is unknown. The ends were cut back, 4 bases at V and 2 bases at J, with 15 bases in the middle. Germline CDR1 KGHDR, CDR2 SFDVKD. The CDR3 runs to 16 residues. Study findings and constraints: While clones contracting from day 15 to 85 were balanced between CD4 and CD8, later expanders leaned CD4+. SARS-CoV-2 specificity of second-wave clones peaking day 37 was unconfirmed.

Each CDR3 protein is one row after TCRdb ran MiXCR on the 5' RACE reads. The sample records roughly 320,000 distinct CDR3 sequences, over 25% being singletons. Sample: PBMCs or a T cell subset sorted from them (not recorded which). The rearrangement joins TRBV24-1 to TRBJ2-3; possible D gene TRBD2, 6 bases. The TCR originated in an adult woman who had mild COVID-19 (a few samples of this study predate the infection). Cell type and time point are not known. CDR3 sequence: CATSDPGTSFTDTQYF. Here the CDR3 DNA reads TGTGCCACCAGTGACCCTGGGACTTCTTTCACAGATACGCAGTATTTT.